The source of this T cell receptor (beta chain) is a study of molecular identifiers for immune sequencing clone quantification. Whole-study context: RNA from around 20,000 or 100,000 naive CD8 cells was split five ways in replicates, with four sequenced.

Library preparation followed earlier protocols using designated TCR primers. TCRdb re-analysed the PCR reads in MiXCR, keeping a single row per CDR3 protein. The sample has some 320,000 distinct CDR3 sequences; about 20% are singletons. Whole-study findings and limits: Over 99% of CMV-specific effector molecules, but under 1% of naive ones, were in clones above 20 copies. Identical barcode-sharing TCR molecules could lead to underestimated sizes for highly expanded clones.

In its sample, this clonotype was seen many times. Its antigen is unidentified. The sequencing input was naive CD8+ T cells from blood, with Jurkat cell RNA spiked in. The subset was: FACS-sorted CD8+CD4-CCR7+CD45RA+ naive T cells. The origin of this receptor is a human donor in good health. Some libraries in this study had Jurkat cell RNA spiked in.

The CDR3 loop reads CASSLLEGYYEQYF. The CDR3 coding sequence is TGTGCCAGCAGCTTATTGGAGGGGTACTACGAGCAGTACTTC. The rearrangement uses TRBV7-2 and TRBJ2-7; the D gene is possibly TRBD2 (6 bases). The CDR3 covers 14 residues. Per the germline V gene, CDR1 is SGHTA and CDR2 is FQGNSA. Between the trimmed V and J ends, which lost 2 bases and 3 bases, there was a span of 11 bases.